This T cell receptor beta chain was sequenced during a study of blood T cells in healthy people across ages. PCR was performed a second time for roughly 7 to 11 cycles using a sample-barcoded 5' primer and a J-beta primer mix. Each cDNA was tagged by a template-switch adaptor containing 12 random nucleotides. TCRdb re-derived calls from the 5' RACE reads in MiXCR, one entry per CDR3 protein. Of about 1.5 million distinct CDR3 sequences detected, 42% appear once; the ten largest clones hold 4%. The sample comprised blood. This TCR was sampled from a woman aged 18-29 years in good health.

For the CDR3, the DNA is TGTGCCACCAGCATCACAGGGGACAATGAGCAGTTCTTC. It specifies CATSITGDNEQFF. The chain recombines TRBV15 with TRBJ2-1; 7 nucleotides agree with TRBD1. Germline V gene lookup returns CDR1 LNHNV and CDR2 YYDKDF (reference sequence). Losses at the gene ends were 4 bases for V and 5 bases for J; bases not matched to a gene: 2. CDR3 length: 13 residues.